Sequencing of this T cell receptor (beta chain) was carried out in a study of beta chain features in type 1 diabetes. All of the isolated RNA was reverse transcribed, so expressed TCRB transcripts were sequenced. TCRdb's table, derived via immunoSEQ multiplex PCR, lists solely in-frame clones and lacks some. The sample lists roughly 450,000 clones, roughly 13% occurring once. Germline values: CDR1 SEHNR, CDR2 FQNEAQ (reference sequence). This CDR3 region has 15 residues. Trimming stripped 1 base from V and 6 bases from J, with 14 bases between. General study findings and limits: Cells carrying high TCR expression could end up over-represented when cDNA is sequenced. The question of HLA type influencing TCRB rearrangement was one that remained unresolved here.

Turning to this clone: No antigen is known for it.

The TCR comes from a young man in good health. The chain recombines TRBV7-9 with TRBJ2-3; no definite D call. Sequenced input: naive CD4+ T cells from blood. In DNA form, the CDR3 reads TGTGCCAGCAGCTTAGGCCAGGCACGGACCGATACGCAGTATTTT. This translates into CASSLGQARTDTQYF.